This TCR beta chain was obtained from a study of T cells after yellow fever vaccination (dated by TCRdb to about 2019). Background on the whole study: The SMART-Seq v4 Ultra Low Input RNA kit was used to prepare libraries from fractions with low cell numbers. To follow T-cell clones before and after primary and booster YFV17D yellow fever vaccination, bulk TCR alpha and beta repertoires were sequenced over time. Two healthy male donors, one aged 18 to 30 and one aged 30 to 40 years, made up the cohort. Bulk PBMC replicates and cell subsets were isolated from blood drawn at multiple timepoints before and after both primary and secondary immunization.

TCR cDNA was synthesized by 5'RACE template switching, through which a universal primer site and unique molecular identifiers were introduced. Priming of cDNA synthesis was performed from both the TCR alpha and TCR beta constant segments. Library amplification involved two PCR steps, and the second step added sample barcodes and sequencing adapters. Libraries were sequenced on Illumina HiSeq 2500 (2x100 bp) or NovaSeq (2x150 bp). The study's processing was this. MIGEC was used to demultiplex reads and collapse the reads into UMI consensus sequences, and MiXCR was used for V(D)J alignment. Vaccine-responding clonotypes were defined with edgeR using replicate PBMC samples, requiring FDR below 0.01 and a log2 fold change above 5 up to day 15. Each bulk clonotype was labeled CD4 or CD8 based on which sequenced repertoire, CD4 or CD8, contained the clonotype at higher abundance. TCRdb reanalyzed the raw reads on its own, using fastp at Q25 for trimming and MiXCR for clone calling, and kept in-frame beta chains. Every entry covers one CDR3 protein and lists the most common genes and DNA from its rows. The V and J calls here are based on TCRdb, not the publication. The sample table holds around 360,000 distinct CDR3 sequences, of which around a tenth were seen once. Of the sample, 18% falls within the top ten clones.

Ends trimmed: V by 3 bases, J by 6 bases; bases unmatched to a gene: 8. CDR1 SGHRS and CDR2 YFSETQ are derived from the germline V gene. The CDR3 contains 14 residues, cysteine and phenylalanine counted. This entry keeps only the CDR3 DNA: 42 bases, framed from base 1. The treatment or condition label of this sample denotes: live attenuated yellow fever vaccine strain. At each blood-draw timepoint, two biological replicates of bulk PBMCs were obtained. A standard Ficoll-Paque protocol was used to isolate PBMCs from peripheral blood. RNA was extracted with TriZol from bulk PBMCs, CD4 and CD8 fractions, and dextramer-positive and dextramer-negative fractions. The table lists this clonotype with a few counts. Its antigen specificity is not known. Per-base qualities were not stored, and no clone one base away is much larger. General study outcomes and caveats: A small fraction of clonotypes appeared in both the CD4 and CD8 compartments, likely as a result of convergent recombination. FACS-sorted repertoires could contain abundant contaminating clonotypes from the bulk population, so computational filtering was required. Most clones expanded after primary vaccination (96% of CD4 and around 89% of CD8) were re-detected after the booster, suggesting that broad memory maintenance occurred. Because only a couple of donors were included in the study, the extent to which the findings can be generalized is limited. The secondary T-cell response was weaker than the primary response but faster, peaking on day 5 instead of day 15.

Sequences were derived from PBMCs, sampled on the day of the first yellow fever vaccination. The chain employs TRBV5-1 and TRBJ2-7; 8 bases in the junction line up with TRBD2. The sequence was collected from a man younger than 35 who received the YFV17D yellow fever vaccine. The nucleotide sequence is given as TGCGCCAGCAGCTCAACCGGGACTAGTGGCGAGCAGTACTTC. This sequence encodes CASSSTGTSGEQYF. Supplemented by the reference TRBV5-1 and TRBJ2-7 proteins around the CDR3, the complete variable domain is KAGVTQTPRYLIKTRGQQVTLSCSPISGHRSVSWYQQTPGQGLQFLFEYFSETQRNKGNFPGRFSGRQFSNSRSEMNVSTLELGDSALYLCASSSTGTSGEQYFGPGTRLTVT.